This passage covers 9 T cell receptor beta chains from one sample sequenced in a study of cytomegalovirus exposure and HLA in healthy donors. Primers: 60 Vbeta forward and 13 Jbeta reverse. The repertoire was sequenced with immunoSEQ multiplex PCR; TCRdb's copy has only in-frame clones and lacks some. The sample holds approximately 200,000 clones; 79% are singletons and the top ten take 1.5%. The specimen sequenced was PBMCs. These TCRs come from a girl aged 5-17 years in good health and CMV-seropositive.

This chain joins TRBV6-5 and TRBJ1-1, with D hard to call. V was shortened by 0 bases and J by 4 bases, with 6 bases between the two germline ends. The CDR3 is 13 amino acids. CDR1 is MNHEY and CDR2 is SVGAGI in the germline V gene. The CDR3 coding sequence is TGTGCCAGCAGTTACTCGAGTCTCACTGAAGCTTTCTTT. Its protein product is CASSYSSLTEAFF.

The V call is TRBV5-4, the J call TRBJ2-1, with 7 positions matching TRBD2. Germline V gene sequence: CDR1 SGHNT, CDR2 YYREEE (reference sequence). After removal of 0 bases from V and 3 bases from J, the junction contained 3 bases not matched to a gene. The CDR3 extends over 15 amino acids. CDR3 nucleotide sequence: TGTGCCAGCAGCTTGGCGGGCGGGGGCTACAATGAGCAGTTCTTC. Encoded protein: CASSLAGGGYNEQFF.

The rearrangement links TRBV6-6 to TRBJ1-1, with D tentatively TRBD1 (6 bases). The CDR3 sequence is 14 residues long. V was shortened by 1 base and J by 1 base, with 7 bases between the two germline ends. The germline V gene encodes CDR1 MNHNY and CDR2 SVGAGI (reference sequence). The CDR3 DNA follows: TGTGCCAGCAGTTACTTGACAGGGAACACTGAAGCTTTCTTT. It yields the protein CASSYLTGNTEAFF.

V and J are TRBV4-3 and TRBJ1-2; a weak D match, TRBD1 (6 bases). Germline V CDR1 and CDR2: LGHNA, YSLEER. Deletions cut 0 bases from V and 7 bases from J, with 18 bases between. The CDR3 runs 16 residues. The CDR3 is CASSQDLAGAQGGYTF. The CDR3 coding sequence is TGCGCCAGCAGCCAAGATCTTGCAGGGGCCCAGGGTGGCTACACCTTC.

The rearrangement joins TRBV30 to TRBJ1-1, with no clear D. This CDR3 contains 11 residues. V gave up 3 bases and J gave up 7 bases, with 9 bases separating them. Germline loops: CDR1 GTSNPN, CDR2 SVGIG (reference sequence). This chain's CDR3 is CAWSHYSEAFF. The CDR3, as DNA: TGTGCCTGGAGCCATTATAGTGAAGCTTTCTTT.

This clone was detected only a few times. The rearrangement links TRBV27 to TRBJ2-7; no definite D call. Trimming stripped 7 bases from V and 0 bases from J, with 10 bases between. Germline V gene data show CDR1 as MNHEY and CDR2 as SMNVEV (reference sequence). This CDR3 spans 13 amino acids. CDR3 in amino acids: CASIHPDSYEQYF. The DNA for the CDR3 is TGTGCCAGCATCCATCCAGACTCCTACGAGCAGTACTTC.

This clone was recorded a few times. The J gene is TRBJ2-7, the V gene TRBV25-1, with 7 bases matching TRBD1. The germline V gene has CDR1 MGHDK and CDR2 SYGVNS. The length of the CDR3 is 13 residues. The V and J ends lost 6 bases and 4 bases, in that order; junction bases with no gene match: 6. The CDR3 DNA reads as TGTGCCAGCAGAAATTTACAGGGGTACGAGCAGTACTTC. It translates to CASRNLQGYEQYF.

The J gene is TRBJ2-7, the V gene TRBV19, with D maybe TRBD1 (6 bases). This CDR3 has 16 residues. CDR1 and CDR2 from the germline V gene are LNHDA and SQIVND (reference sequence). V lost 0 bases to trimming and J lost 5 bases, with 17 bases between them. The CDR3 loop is CASSIEGLTGTHEQYF. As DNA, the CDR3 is TGTGCCAGTAGTATAGAGGGCCTCACAGGGACGCACGAGCAGTACTTC.

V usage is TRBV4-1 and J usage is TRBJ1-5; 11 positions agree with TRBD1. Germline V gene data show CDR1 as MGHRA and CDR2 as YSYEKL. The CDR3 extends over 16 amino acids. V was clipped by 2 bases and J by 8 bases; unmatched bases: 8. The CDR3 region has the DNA TGCGCCAGCAGCCAATTTTCGGGGACAGGGGGGGAGCCCCAGCATTTT. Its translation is CASSQFSGTGGEPQHF.